This TCR beta chain was profiled in a study of blood T cell repertoires in COVID-19. Per the study methods: Reference gene primer amplification gave nucleated cell count estimates. TCRdb's table, derived via immunoSEQ multiplex PCR, lists solely in-frame clones and lacks some. Clonal size and the V and J genes are those of that table, whereas D and trimming came from the DNA. This table has 40,000 to 45,000 clones, 90% appearing once. This CDR3 contains 16 residues. Germline values: CDR1 LGHNA, CDR2 YSLEER. Trimming took 0 bases from V and 3 from J; bases not matched to a gene: 7. The chain couples TRBV4-3 to TRBJ2-7; 8 nucleotides agree with TRBD1. The receptor was derived from a human donor in a cohort sampled during active COVID-19. The specimen was peripheral blood. The CDR3 DNA sequence: TGCGCCAGCAGCCAAGACGTGTTGGACAGGGTCTACGAGCAGTACTTC. This translates into CASSQDVLDRVYEQYF.